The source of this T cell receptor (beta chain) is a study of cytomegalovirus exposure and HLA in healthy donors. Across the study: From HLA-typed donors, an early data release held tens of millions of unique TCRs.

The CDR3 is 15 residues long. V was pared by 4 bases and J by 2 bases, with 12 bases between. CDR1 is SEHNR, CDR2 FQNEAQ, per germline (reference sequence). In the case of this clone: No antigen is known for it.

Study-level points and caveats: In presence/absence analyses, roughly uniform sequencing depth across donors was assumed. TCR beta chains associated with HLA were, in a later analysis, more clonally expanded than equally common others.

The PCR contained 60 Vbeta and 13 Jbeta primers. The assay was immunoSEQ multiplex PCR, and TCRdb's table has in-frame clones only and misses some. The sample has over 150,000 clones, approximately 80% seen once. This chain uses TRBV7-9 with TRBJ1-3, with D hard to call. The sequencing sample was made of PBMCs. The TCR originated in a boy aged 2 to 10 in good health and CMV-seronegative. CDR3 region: CASSSPSGAGNTIYF. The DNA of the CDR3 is TGTGCCAGCAGCTCGCCCTCCGGAGCTGGAAACACCATATATTTT.